This T cell receptor (beta chain) came from a study of molecular identifiers for immune sequencing clone quantification. The germline V gene has CDR1 SEHNR and CDR2 FQNEAQ (reference sequence). Trimming shortened V by 1 base and J by 8 bases, and 11 bases separated the two germline ends. CDR3 size: 13 residues. Generation of bulk TCR libraries relied on previously described methods and listed TCR primers. TCRdb reprocessed the PCR reads with MiXCR, giving one entry per CDR3 protein. The data contain about 510,000 distinct CDR3 sequences, about a fifth of them singletons. Source material: naive CD8+ T cells from blood, with Jurkat cell RNA spiked in. The subset: FACS-sorted CD8+CD4-CCR7+CD45RA+ naive T cells. This receptor was taken from a human donor in good health. Some libraries in this study had Jurkat cell RNA spiked in. The chain recombines TRBV7-9 with TRBJ1-2, with TRBD1 as a possible D gene (6 bases). The CDR3 here is CASSLGQAIGYTF. CDR3 bases: TGTGCCAGCAGCTTAGGACAGGCAATAGGCTACACCTTC.